The T cell receptor (beta chain) described here comes from a study of blood T cell repertoires in COVID-19. Whole-study context: Donors in the United States, Italy and Spain gave samples during acute or convalescent COVID-19. PBMCs, B-cell-depleted T cells, or T cells were the source of the cDNA or gDNA that made up the material.

V lost 4 bases and J lost 3, with 10 bases in between. From germline, CDR1 is SEHNR and CDR2 FQNEAQ (reference sequence). CDR3 length: 14 amino acids. Original handling: Estimated nucleated cell counts came from reference gene primer amplification. TCRdb keeps only in-frame clones here, not all; method: immunoSEQ multiplex PCR. That table furnishes V, J and clone size, whereas the DNA furnished D and trimming. Among about 60,000 clones listed, about 76% were seen once. The chain uses TRBV7-9 and TRBJ1-5, with D perhaps TRBD1 (6 bases). The sample taken for sequencing was peripheral blood. The receptor comes from a woman of 80 years or more with acute or convalescent COVID-19. The CDR3 DNA follows: TGTGCCAGCAGCTCGGGACAATTCAATCAGCCCCAGCATTTT. As protein: CASSSGQFNQPQHF.